A single T cell receptor beta chain is shown here with its context. This sample is drawn from a study of cytomegalovirus exposure and HLA in healthy donors. The PCR ran on 60 Vbeta and 13 Jbeta primers. The protocol was immunoSEQ multiplex PCR, while the TCRdb copy is restricted to in-frame clones and leaves out a portion. The sample carries about 180,000 clones, over 70% recorded once. V trimming: 1 base; J trimming: 2 bases; junction bases outside the gene matches: 5. Looked up from germline, CDR1 is SGHRS and CDR2 is YFSETQ. The CDR3 consists of 15 residues. The sequence derives from a woman aged 45-59 years in good health and CMV-seronegative. Material: PBMCs. The rearrangement joins TRBV5-1 to TRBJ2-7; 8 bases match TRBD2. The CDR3 spells CASSLSASGPYEQYF. The CDR3 DNA is TGCGCCAGCAGCTTGTCGGCTAGCGGGCCCTACGAGCAGTACTTC. Drawing the rest from reference TRBV5-1 and TRBJ2-7, the complete variable domain is KAGVTQTPRYLIKTRGQQVTLSCSPISGHRSVSWYQQTPGQGLQFLFEYFSETQRNKGNFPGRFSGRQFSNSRSEMNVSTLELGDSALYLCASSLSASGPYEQYFGPGTRLTVT.